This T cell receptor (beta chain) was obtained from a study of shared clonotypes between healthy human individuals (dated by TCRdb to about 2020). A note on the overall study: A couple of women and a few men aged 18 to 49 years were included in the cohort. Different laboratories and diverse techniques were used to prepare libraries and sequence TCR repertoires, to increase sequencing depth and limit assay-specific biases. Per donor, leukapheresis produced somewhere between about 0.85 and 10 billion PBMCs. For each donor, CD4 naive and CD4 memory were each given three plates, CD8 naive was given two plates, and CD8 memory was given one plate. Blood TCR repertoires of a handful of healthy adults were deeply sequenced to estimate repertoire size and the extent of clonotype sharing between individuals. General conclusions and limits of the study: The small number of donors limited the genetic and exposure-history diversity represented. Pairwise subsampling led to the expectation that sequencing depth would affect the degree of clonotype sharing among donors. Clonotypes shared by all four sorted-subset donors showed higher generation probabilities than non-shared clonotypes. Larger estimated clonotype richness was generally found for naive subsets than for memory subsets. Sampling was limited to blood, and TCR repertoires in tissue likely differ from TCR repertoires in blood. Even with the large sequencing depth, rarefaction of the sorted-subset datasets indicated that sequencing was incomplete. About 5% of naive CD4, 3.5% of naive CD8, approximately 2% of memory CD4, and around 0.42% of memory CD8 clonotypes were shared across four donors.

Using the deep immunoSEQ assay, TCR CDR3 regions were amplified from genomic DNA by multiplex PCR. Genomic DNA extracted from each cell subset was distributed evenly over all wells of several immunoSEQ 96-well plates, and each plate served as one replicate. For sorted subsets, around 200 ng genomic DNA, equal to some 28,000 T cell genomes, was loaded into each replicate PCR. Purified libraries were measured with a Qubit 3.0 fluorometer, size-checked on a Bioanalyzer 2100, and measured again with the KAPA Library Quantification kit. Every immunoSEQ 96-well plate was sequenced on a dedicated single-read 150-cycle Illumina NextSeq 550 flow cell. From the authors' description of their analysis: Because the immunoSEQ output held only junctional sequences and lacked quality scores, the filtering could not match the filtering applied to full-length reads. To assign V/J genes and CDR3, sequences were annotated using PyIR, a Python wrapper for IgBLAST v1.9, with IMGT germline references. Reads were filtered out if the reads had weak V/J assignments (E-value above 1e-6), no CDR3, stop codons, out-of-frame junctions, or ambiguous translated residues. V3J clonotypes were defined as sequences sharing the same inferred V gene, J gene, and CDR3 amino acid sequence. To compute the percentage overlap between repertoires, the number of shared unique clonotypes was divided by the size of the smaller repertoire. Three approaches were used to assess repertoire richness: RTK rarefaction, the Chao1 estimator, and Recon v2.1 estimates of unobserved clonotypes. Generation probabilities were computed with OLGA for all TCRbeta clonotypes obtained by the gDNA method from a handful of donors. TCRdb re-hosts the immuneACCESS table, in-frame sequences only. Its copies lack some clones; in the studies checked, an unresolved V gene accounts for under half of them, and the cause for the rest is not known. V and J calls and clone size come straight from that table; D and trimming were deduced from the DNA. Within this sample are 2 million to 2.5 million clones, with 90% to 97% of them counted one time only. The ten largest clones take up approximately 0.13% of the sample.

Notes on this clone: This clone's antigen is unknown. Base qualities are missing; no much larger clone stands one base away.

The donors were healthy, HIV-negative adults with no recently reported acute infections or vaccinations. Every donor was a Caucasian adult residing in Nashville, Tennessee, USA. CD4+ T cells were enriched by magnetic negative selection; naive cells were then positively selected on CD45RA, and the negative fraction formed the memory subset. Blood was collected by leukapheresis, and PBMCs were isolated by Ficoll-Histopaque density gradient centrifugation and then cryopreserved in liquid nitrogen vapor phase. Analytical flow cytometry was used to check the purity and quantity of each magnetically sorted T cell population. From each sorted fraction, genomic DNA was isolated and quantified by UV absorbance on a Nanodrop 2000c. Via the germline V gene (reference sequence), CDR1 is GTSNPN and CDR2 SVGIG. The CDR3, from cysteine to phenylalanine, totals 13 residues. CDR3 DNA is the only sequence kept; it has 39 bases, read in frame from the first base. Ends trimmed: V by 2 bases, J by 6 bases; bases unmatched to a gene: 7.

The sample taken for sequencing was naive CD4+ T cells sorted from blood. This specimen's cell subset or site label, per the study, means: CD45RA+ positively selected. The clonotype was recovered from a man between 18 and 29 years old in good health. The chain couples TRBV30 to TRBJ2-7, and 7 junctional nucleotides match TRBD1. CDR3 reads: CAWSSQGVVEQYF. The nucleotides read TGTGCCTGGAGTTCCCAGGGGGTAGTCGAGCAGTACTTC.